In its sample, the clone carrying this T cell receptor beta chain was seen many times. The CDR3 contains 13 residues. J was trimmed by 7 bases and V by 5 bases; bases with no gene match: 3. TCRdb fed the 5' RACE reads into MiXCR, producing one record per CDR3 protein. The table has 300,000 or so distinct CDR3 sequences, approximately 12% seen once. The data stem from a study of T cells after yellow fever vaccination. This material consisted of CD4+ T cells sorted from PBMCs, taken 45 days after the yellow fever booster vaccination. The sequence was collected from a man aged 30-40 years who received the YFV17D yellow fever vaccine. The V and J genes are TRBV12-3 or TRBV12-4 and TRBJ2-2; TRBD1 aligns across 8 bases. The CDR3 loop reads CASSATGGGELFF. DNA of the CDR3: TGTGCCAGCAGTGCCACAGGGGGCGGGGAGCTGTTTTTT.